Listed here are 4 T cell receptor beta chains from one sample, sequenced in a study of shared T cell receptors in the human thymus. Produced via immunoSEQ multiplex PCR; TCRdb's table is partial and in-frame only. The sample carries some 760,000 clones, roughly 85% recorded once. The same sample was also studied in work on human thymus T cells.

The sequenced sample was thymocytes. These receptors came from a girl less than two years old with a congenital heart defect.

The chain recombines TRBV6-1 with TRBJ1-2; no clear D. This CDR3 comprises 14 residues. Germline V gene lookup returns CDR1 MNHNS and CDR2 SASEGT. V was clipped by 3 bases and J by 4 bases, with 12 bases between them. For the CDR3, the DNA is TGTGCCAGCAGTGAGCCACTCCGAATCTATGGCTACACCTTC. Amino acids: CASSEPLRIYGYTF.

The rearrangement joins TRBV25-1 to TRBJ1-4; the D is unclear. This CDR3 has 12 amino acids. Trimming shortened V by 3 bases and J by 4 bases, and 3 bases separated the two germline ends. Germline CDR1 MGHDK, CDR2 SYGVNS. The CDR3 nucleotides read TGTGCCAGCAGTGACGGTAATGAAAAACTGTTTTTT. Amino acids: CASSDGNEKLFF.

The chain links TRBV7-2 to TRBJ2-2, with D possibly matching TRBD1 (5 bases). CDR1 is SGHTA, CDR2 FQGNSA, per germline. Trimming stripped 6 bases from V and 1 base from J, with 15 bases between. The CDR3 is 16 amino acids. CDR3 DNA: TGTGCCAGCAGTCCCCTGAGGCAGGGGAACACCGGGGAGCTGTTTTTT. Amino acid sequence: CASSPLRQGNTGELFF.

The rearrangement links TRBV10-3 to TRBJ1-2, with a possible D match to TRBD1 (6 bases). The CDR3 is made up of 18 amino acids. Germline V CDR1 and CDR2: ENHRY, SYGVKD. The V end was cut by 2 bases, the J end by 5 bases, with 24 bases between. The CDR3 region has the DNA TGTGCCATCAGTGAGCGACACCAGACGACAGGATTTGATTATGGCTACACCTTC. It yields the protein CAISERHQTTGFDYGYTF.